The 3 T cell receptor beta chains reported below all come from one sample, sequenced in a study of CD8+ T cells in alopecia areata. Treatment described: oral pan-JAK inhibitor, 5-10 mg twice daily. In each case, RNA was isolated and then reverse transcribed into cDNA as the sequencing template. Clones were read by immunoSEQ multiplex PCR, and TCRdb kept only the in-frame ones, dropping some. The sample yields fewer than 250,000 clones, more than 50% seen once. The sample here was CD4+ T cells sorted from blood, taken at week 24, from a patient treated with tofacitinib. Receptors were obtained from a human donor with alopecia areata.

There are a few counts of this clone. The same CDR3 can be traced to other DNA sequences in this sample. This chain uses TRBV29-1 with TRBJ2-2; a weak D match, TRBD2 (5 bases). Trimming took off 4 bases at V and 2 bases at J, with 8 bases between the two ends. Germline CDR1 SQVTM, CDR2 ANQGSEA. This CDR3 comprises 13 residues. The CDR3 bases are TGCAGCGTTGGAGGGTTAAACACCGGGGAGCTGTTTTTT. It translates to CSVGGLNTGELFF.

The V call is TRBV6-5, the J call TRBJ1-2, with D maybe TRBD1 (6 bases). V dropped 10 bases and J dropped 6 bases, with 15 bases sitting between them. Germline loops: CDR1 MNHEY, CDR2 SVGAGI. The CDR3 loop spans 12 amino acids. As DNA, the CDR3 is TGTGCCACCACTTCTAAGGGGGATGGCTACACCTTC. Its translation is CATTSKGDGYTF.

The genes are TRBV30 and TRBJ2-2, with D uncertain. The CDR3 runs to 14 residues. V lost 4 bases to trimming and J lost 7 bases, with 16 bases between them. CDR1 and CDR2 (germline): GTSNPN, SVGIG (reference sequence). CDR3 in amino acids: CAWKWSGYDGELFF. DNA for the CDR3: TGTGCCTGGAAGTGGTCCGGGTATGACGGGGAGCTGTTTTTT.